These T cell receptor beta chains were read from a single sample in a study of cytomegalovirus exposure and HLA in healthy donors. Only in-frame clones appear in the TCRdb table, and some are missing; sequencing was by immunoSEQ multiplex PCR. The table lists some 120,000 clones, more than 65% of them singletons. Specimen: PBMCs. These receptors all stem from a man aged 18 to 30 in good health and CMV-seropositive. Each CDR3 is given with its conserved first and last residue. D genes are given only for firm matches. Some rows mark clone size as missing; the rest say once, few, many or name a class of expanded clone.

V,J,length,size,D,DNA,CDR3
TRBV6-5,TRBJ2-3,14,-,-,TGTGCCAGCAGAGGGGTATTGAACACAGATACGCAGTATTTT,CASRGVLNTDTQYF
TRBV6-1,TRBJ1-3,15,once,-,TGTGCCAGCAGAGCTGGAGGGTTTTCTGGAAACACCATATATTTT,CASRAGGFSGNTIYF
TRBV5-1,TRBJ2-5,16,-,TRBD1,TGCGCCAGCAGCCAGGCGACAGGGGGCTTGGGGGAGACCCAGTACTTC,CASSQATGGLGETQYF
TRBV4-2,TRBJ1-1,16,-,-,TGTGCCAGCAGCCATGCCAACAGGGCTTCGAACACTGAAGCTTTCTTT,CASSHANRASNTEAFF
TRBV28,TRBJ2-7,16,-,-,TGTGCCAGCACCCCGGCGTTAGTGGGGCTATCCTACGAGCAGTACTTC,CASTPALVGLSYEQYF
TRBV19,TRBJ1-2,14,-,-,TGTGCCACCTTGGGGCAGGTACCCAACTATGGCTACACCTTC,CATLGQVPNYGYTF
TRBV6-6,TRBJ1-1,15,-,-,TGTGCCAGCAGTTACCGGGGACTGGGGGGTTCTGAAGCTTTCTTT,CASSYRGLGGSEAFF
TRBV6-1,TRBJ2-7,14,-,TRBD1,TGTGCCTTTGCAGGACAGGGGAGACCCTACGAGCAGTACTTC,CAFAGQGRPYEQYF
TRBV29-1,TRBJ2-3,14,few,TRBD1,TGCAGCGAAGCCGGGACAGGGGGCTCAGATACGCAGTATTTT,CSEAGTGGSDTQYF
TRBV19,TRBJ2-2,17,-,TRBD2,TGTGCCAGTAGTATGAAAGCCGGACTAGCGAACACCGGGGAGCTGTTTTTT,CASSMKAGLANTGELFF
TRBV28,TRBJ1-6,16,-,-,TGTGCCAGCAGACGCGATCGGGTTCCTAATAATTCACCCCTCCACTTT,CASRRDRVPNNSPLHF
TRBV28,TRBJ2-4,13,-,-,TGTGCCAGCAATAAGGGGCGCAAAAACAGTCAGTACTTC,CASNKGRKNSQYF
TRBV30,TRBJ2-7,16,-,TRBD2,TGTGCCTGGGGAAAATTAGCGGGAAAGAGGTCCTACGAGCAGTACTTC,CAWGKLAGKRSYEQYF
TRBV6-5,TRBJ1-1,14,-,-,TGTGCCAGCAGTTACTTAGGGGAGGTGACTGAAGCTTTCTTT,CASSYLGEVTEAFF
TRBV30,TRBJ2-7,13,-,TRBD1,TGTGCCTGGAGCACGGGACAGTCCTACGAGCAGTACTTC,CAWSTGQSYEQYF
TRBV9,TRBJ2-1,16,-,TRBD1,TGTGCCAGCAGCGCACCCGGGACAGGCGCTTACAATGAGCAGTTCTTC,CASSAPGTGAYNEQFF
TRBV19,TRBJ1-2,16,-,-,TGTGCCAGTAGTATCCCGACAGATTATGATAACTATGGCTACACCTTC,CASSIPTDYDNYGYTF
TRBV19,TRBJ1-1,13,-,-,TGTGCCAGTAGTATAAGCAAGGCAGGTGAAGCTTTCTTT,CASSISKAGEAFF
TRBV10-3,TRBJ1-5,13,-,-,TGTGCCATCAGTGATGAGGCCAATCAGCCCCAGCATTTT,CAISDEANQPQHF
TRBV19,TRBJ2-3,15,-,-,TGTGCCAGTAGTTTATGGGGAGACTACACAGATACGCAGTATTTT,CASSLWGDYTDTQYF
TRBV4-1,TRBJ2-7,18,few,-,TGCGCCAGCAGCCCCGTACTAAAAGACTTAAAGGGAGGTTACGAGCAGTACTTC,CASSPVLKDLKGGYEQYF
TRBV9,TRBJ1-2,15,-,TRBD1,TGTGCCAGCAGCACTCTGGACAGGGAGCCCTATGGCTACACCTTC,CASSTLDREPYGYTF
TRBV25-1,TRBJ1-5,15,few,TRBD1,TGTGCCAGCAGTGCCTCCCGGGACAGTCGTCAGCCCCAGCATTTT,CASSASRDSRQPQHF
TRBV5-1,TRBJ1-1,15,once,-,TGCGCCAGCAGCCCCCAGACACCGATGAACACTGAAGCTTTCTTT,CASSPQTPMNTEAFF